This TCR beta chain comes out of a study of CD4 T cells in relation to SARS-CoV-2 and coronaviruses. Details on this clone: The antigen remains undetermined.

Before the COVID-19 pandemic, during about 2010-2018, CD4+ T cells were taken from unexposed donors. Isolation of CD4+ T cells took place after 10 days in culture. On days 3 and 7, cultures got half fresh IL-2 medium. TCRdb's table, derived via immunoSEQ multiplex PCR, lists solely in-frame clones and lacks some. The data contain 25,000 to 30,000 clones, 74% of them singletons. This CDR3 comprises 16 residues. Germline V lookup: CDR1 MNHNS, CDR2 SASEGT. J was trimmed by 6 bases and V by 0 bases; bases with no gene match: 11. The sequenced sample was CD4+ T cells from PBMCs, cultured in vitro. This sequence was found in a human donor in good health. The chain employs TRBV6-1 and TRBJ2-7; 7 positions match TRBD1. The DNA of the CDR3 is TGTGCCAGCAGTGAAGCGACGGGGCAGGGGGTGAGCGAGCAGTACTTC. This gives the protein CASSEATGQGVSEQYF.